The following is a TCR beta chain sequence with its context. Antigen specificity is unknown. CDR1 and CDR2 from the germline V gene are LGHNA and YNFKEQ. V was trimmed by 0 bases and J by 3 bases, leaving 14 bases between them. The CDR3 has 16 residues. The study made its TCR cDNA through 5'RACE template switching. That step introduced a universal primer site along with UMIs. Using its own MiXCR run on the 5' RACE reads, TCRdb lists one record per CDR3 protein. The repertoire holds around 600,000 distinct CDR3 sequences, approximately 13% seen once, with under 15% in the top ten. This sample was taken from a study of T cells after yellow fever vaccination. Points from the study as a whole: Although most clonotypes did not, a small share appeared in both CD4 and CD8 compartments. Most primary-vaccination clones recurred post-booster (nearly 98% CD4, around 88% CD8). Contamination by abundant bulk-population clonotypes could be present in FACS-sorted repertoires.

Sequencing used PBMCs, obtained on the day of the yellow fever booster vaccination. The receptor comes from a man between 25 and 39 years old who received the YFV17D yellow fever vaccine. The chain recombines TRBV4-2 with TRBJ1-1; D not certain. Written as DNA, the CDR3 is TGTGCCAGCAGCCAAGACCCTTCGGGCGGGGACACTGAAGCTTTCTTT. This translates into CASSQDPSGGDTEAFF.